This T cell receptor (beta chain) was captured by sequencing in a study of T cells in localized non-small cell lung cancer. Assay used: immunoSEQ multiplex PCR; TCRdb lists only in-frame clones, some missing. The sample has 35,000 to 50,000 clones, 75% to 90% seen once; the top ten hold 5% to 8%. The germline V gene has CDR1 LGHNA and CDR2 YNFKEQ. V was pared by 4 bases and J by 0 bases, with 8 bases of the junction left unmatched. This CDR3 has 16 residues. The sample consisted of peripheral blood, taken before any cancer treatment. The sequence was collected from a man between 40 and 70 years old with stage I lung adenocarcinoma. This chain uses TRBV4-2 with TRBJ2-7; TRBD1 matches at 8 bases. The CDR3 DNA is TGTGCCAGCAGCCTCCAGGGGGCGCTAAGCTCCTACGAGCAGTACTTC. Translated, it gives CASSLQGALSSYEQYF.